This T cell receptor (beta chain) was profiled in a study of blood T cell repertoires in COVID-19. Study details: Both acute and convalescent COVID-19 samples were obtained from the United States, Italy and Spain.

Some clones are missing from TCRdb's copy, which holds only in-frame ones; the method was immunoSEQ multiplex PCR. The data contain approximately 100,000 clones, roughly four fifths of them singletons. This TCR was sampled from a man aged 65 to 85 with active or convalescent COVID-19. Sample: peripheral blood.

The CDR3: CASSLAFDTNTEAFF. The CDR3 nucleotides read TGTGCCAGCAGCTTAGCCTTCGACACGAACACTGAAGCTTTCTTT. V gene TRBV11-2 combines with J gene TRBJ1-1; D is unclear. Trimming took off 1 base at V and 1 base at J, with 10 bases between the two ends. CDR1 is SGHAT, CDR2 FQNNGV, per germline. The CDR3 contains 15 residues.